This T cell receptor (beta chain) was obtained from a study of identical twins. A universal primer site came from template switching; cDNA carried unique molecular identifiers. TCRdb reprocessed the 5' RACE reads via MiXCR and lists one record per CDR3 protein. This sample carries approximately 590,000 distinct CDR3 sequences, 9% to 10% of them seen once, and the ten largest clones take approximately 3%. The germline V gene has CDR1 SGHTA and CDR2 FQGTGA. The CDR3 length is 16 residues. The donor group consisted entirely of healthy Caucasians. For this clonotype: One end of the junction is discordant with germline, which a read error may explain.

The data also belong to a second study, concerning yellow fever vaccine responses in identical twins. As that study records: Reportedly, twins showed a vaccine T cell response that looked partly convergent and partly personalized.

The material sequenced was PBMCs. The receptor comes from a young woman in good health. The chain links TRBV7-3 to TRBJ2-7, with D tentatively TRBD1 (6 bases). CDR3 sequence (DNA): TGTGCCAGCAGCTTAATGGGGGCAGAGGGGCCCTACGAGCAATACTTC. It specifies CASSLMGAEGPYEQYF.